Listed below are T cell receptor beta chains from one sample, sequenced in a study of beta chain features in type 1 diabetes. Sequencing used immunoSEQ multiplex PCR; TCRdb keeps in-frame clones, though not all of them. The data hold 640,000 or so clones, with about 14% observed a single time. The specimen sequenced was naive CD4+ T cells from blood. The receptors were sampled from a young man with type 1 diabetes. Each CDR3 is given with its conserved first and last residue. D genes are given only for firm matches. Part of the rows lack a size; the others show once, few, many or a class for expanded clones.

>TRBJ2-2|NA|NA|TRBV4-1
TGCGCCAGCAGTCAAGTTAGAGGGAGAAGAATCACCGGGGAGCTGTTTTTT
CASSQVRGRRITGELFF
>TRBJ1-2|NA|NA|TRBV6-6
TGTGCCAGCAGGCAGGGAAACCCCCCTAACTATGGCTACACCTTC
CASRQGNPPNYGYTF
>TRBJ1-4|NA|few|TRBV25-1
TGTGCCAGCAGTGTCGGCGGAGTTAATGAAAAACTGTTTTTT
CASSVGGVNEKLFF
>TRBJ2-3|TRBD1|NA|TRBV5-1
TGCGCCAGCACCCGGACAGGGGGAGATACGCAGTATTTT
CASTRTGGDTQYF
>TRBJ2-1|NA|NA|TRBV5-1
TGCGCCAGCAGCCCGAGCGCCAATGAGCAGTTCTTC
CASSPSANEQFF
>TRBJ1-6|TRBD1|NA|TRBV30
TGTGCCTGGGTTAAACAGGGGAATAATTCACCCCTCCACTTT
CAWVKQGNNSPLHF
>TRBJ2-2|NA|NA|TRBV5-4
TGTGCCAGCAGCGGTCGTGGGACCGGGGAGCTGTTTTTT
CASSGRGTGELFF
>TRBJ2-6|NA|NA|TRBV6-5
TGTGCCACCCTTTGGCCTGGGGCCAACGTCCTGACTTTC
CATLWPGANVLTF
>TRBJ2-1|TRBD2|NA|TRBV2
TGTGCTACCGGGGGAGGGAAGGGAACTGAGCAGTTCTTC
CATGGGKGTEQFF
>TRBJ2-3|NA|NA|TRBV7-3
TGTGCCAGCAGCTCAGCCCACAGCACAGATACGCAGTATTTT
CASSSAHSTDTQYF
>TRBJ2-2|TRBD1|NA|TRBV7-9
TGTGCCAGCAGCGCCCGGACAGGGGGCTCCCCATCGAACACCGGGGAGCTGTTTTTT
CASSARTGGSPSNTGELFF
>TRBJ2-1|TRBD2|few|TRBV5-1
TGCGCCAGCAGCCCGGGACTAGCGGGAGGACTACACTCCTACAATGAGCAGTTCTTC
CASSPGLAGGLHSYNEQFF
>TRBJ2-5|NA|NA|TRBV11-2
TGTGCCAGCAGCTTAGCGGGGGTCCAAGAGACCCAGTACTTC
CASSLAGVQETQYF
>TRBJ2-5|NA|few|TRBV7-2
TGTGCCAGCACTCCTAGGGGAGGAGAGACCCAGTACTTC
CASTPRGGETQYF
>TRBJ1-1|NA|NA|TRBV5-1
TGCGCCAGCAGCTTGTCGATGCTATTACTGAACACTGAAGCTTTCTTT
CASSLSMLLLNTEAFF
>TRBJ1-5|NA|few|TRBV30
TGTGCCTGGAGTTCCTGGACTTATTATAGCAATCAGCCCCAGCATTTT
CAWSSWTYYSNQPQHF
>TRBJ2-7|NA|few|TRBV28
TGTGCCAGCAGCCTCGGTCGAGAGCAGTACTTC
CASSLGREQYF
>TRBJ1-3|TRBD1|few|TRBV18
TGTGCCAGCTCGTCCGGGACAGGCTACCTAGTCTCTGGAAACACCATATATTTT
CASSSGTGYLVSGNTIYF
>TRBJ1-4|TRBD1|NA|TRBV27
TGTGCCAGCGCCGAACAGGGGATTAATGAAAAACTGTTTTTT
CASAEQGINEKLFF
>TRBJ2-2|NA|NA|TRBV5-1
TGCGCCAGCAGCTTGGGAGGGCTGGGCACCGGGGAGCTGTTTTTT
CASSLGGLGTGELFF
>TRBJ1-1|NA|NA|TRBV29-1
TGCAGCGTTGATGTACAGAACACTGAAGCTTTCTTT
CSVDVQNTEAFF
>TRBJ2-6|TRBD1|NA|TRBV5-6
TGTGCCAGCCGAGGGACAGGGGTAACTGGGGCCAACGTCCTGACTTTC
CASRGTGVTGANVLTF
>TRBJ1-1|NA|NA|TRBV28
TGTGCCAGCAGTTTATCTTCGGCAGGGAAACCAGAAGCTTTCTTT
CASSLSSAGKPEAFF
>TRBJ2-2|TRBD1|few|TRBV7-3
TGTGCCAGCAAGGAGGGACAGGGTCACACCGGGGAGCTGTTTTTT
CASKEGQGHTGELFF
>TRBJ1-5|NA|NA|TRBV7-9
TGTGCCAGCAGCTGGGGTAGCAATCAGCCCCAGCATTTT
CASSWGSNQPQHF
>TRBJ2-1|TRBD2|NA|TRBV9
TGTGCCAGCAGCGTATGGACTAGCGGTTACAATGAGCAGTTCTTC
CASSVWTSGYNEQFF
>TRBJ2-5|NA|few|TRBV7-9
TGTGCCAGCAGCCCCCTCGGCCAGAGGGAGACCCAGTACTTC
CASSPLGQRETQYF
>TRBJ1-5|NA|NA|TRBV6-6
TGTGCCAGCAGTTACTCGAGCCTTCAGCCCCAGCATTTT
CASSYSSLQPQHF
>TRBJ2-3|NA|few|TRBV19
TGTGCCAGTAGTACCTTTAGCGGCACAGATACGCAGTATTTT
CASSTFSGTDTQYF
>TRBJ1-2|NA|few|TRBV5-1
TGCGCCAGCAGCTTGGACAGGGATATCTATGGCTACACCTTC
CASSLDRDIYGYTF
>TRBJ1-6|NA|NA|TRBV6-1
TGTGCCACCTCATTGATAACAGATAATTCACCCCTCCACTTT
CATSLITDNSPLHF
>TRBJ2-1|NA|few|TRBV25-1
TGTGCCAGCAGTGAAGCTGGAGGGGGGGATGAGCAGTTCTTC
CASSEAGGGDEQFF